This T cell receptor beta chain was profiled in a study of beta chain features in type 1 diabetes. Germline loops: CDR1 SNHLY, CDR2 FYNNEI. V was trimmed by 5 bases and J by 2 bases, leaving 15 bases between them. The CDR3 consists of 15 residues. This clone was observed a few times. Investigators reverse transcribed all isolated RNA, so they sequenced expressed TCRB transcripts. Assay: immunoSEQ multiplex PCR; the TCRdb copy retains only in-frame clones and omits some. This table holds approximately 250,000 clones, 13% to 15% found once. Material for sequencing was naive CD4+ T cells from blood. The receptor was isolated from a middle-aged woman in good health. This chain links TRBV2 with TRBJ1-1; perhaps TRBD1 as D (5 bases). Here the CDR3 DNA reads TGTGCCAGCAGTCGAGAAGGGGTTCCCAACACTGAAGCTTTCTTT. Protein sequence: CASSREGVPNTEAFF.